This passage covers 3 T cell receptor beta chains from one sample sequenced in a study of shared clonotypes between healthy human individuals. Libraries were prepared by immunoSEQ multiplex PCR; TCRdb keeps only in-frame clonotypes and omits some of them. The sample carries around 1.9 million clones, roughly 95% recorded once. The naive CD8 subset, CD45RO-negative cells positively selected for CCR7, excluded terminally differentiated effector memory CD45RA+ cells. The sample taken for sequencing was naive CD8+ T cells from PBMCs. The receptors derive from a man between 18 and 35 years old in good health. Some clones in this sample may be carry-over from other donors' samples.

The CDR3 loop is CATSRNAGEESYNEQFF. CDR3 nucleotides: TGTGCCACCAGCCGGAATGCGGGAGAGGAGTCCTACAATGAGCAGTTCTTC. The chain recombines TRBV15 with TRBJ2-1; 7 bases align to TRBD2. V lost 5 bases, J lost 1 base, and 11 bases stayed unmatched. Germline CDR1 is LNHNV and CDR2 is YYDKDF (reference sequence). The CDR3 sequence is 17 residues long.

The chain uses TRBV29-1 and TRBJ2-7; 9 bases match TRBD2. J lost 2 bases, V lost 3 bases, and 8 bases had no gene match. The CDR3 has 15 amino acids. The V gene's germline CDR1 is SQVTM and CDR2 ANQGSEA. The CDR3 DNA reads TGCAGCGTTGAGCTCACTAGCGGGCGAACCTACGAGCAGTACTTC. Translation gives CSVELTSGRTYEQYF.

This clone was picked up one time. The chain combines TRBV10-3 with TRBJ2-5; 7 bases fit TRBD1. The V and J ends lost 0 bases and 2 bases, in that order; junction bases with no gene match: 9. The CDR3 has 17 amino acids. Germline V CDR1 and CDR2: ENHRY, SYGVKD. The DNA of the CDR3 is TGTGCCATCAGTGAGTCCCGGACAGGAGCCTTGCAAGAGACCCAGTACTTC. Its protein is CAISESRTGALQETQYF.